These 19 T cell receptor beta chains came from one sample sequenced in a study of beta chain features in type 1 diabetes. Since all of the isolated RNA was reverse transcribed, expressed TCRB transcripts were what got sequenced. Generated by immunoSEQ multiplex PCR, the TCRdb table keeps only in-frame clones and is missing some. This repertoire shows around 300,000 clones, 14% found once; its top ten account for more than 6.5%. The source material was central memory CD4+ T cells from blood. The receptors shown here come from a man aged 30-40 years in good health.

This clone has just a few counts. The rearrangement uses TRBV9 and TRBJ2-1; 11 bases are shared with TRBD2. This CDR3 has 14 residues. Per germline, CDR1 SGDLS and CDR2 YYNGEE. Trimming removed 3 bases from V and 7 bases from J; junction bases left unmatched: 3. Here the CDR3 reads CASSARTSGNEQFF. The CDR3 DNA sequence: TGTGCCAGCAGCGCCCGGACTAGCGGGAATGAGCAGTTCTTC.

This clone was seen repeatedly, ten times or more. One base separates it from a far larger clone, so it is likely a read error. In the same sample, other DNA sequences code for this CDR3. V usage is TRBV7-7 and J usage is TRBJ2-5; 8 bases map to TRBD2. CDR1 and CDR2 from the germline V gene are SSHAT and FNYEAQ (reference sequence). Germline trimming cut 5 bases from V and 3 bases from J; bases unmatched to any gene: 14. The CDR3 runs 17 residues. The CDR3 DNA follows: TGTGCCAGCAGCCGCGGGGCCTCCGGGGGGGCTAAAGAGACCCAGTACTTC. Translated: CASSRGASGGAKETQYF.

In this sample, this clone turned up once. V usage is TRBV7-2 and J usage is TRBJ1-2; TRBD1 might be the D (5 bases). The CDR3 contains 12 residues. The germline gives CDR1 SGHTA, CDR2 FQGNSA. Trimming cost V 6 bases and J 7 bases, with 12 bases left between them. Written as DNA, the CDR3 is TGTGCCAGCAGACCCCAGGGAACTGGCTACACCTTC. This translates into CASRPQGTGYTF.

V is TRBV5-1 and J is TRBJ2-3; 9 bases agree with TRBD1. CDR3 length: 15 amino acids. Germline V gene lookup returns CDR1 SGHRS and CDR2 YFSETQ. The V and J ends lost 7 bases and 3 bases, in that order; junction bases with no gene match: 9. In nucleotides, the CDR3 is TGCGCCAGCCGCCTCTCGGGGACAGGGACAGATACGCAGTATTTT. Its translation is CASRLSGTGTDTQYF.

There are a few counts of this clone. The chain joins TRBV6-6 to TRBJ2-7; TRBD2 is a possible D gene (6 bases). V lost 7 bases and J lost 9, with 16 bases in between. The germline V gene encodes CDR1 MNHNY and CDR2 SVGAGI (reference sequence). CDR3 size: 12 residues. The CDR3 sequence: CASTTWRDRQYF. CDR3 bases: TGTGCCAGCACTACGTGGAGGGATCGGCAGTACTTC.

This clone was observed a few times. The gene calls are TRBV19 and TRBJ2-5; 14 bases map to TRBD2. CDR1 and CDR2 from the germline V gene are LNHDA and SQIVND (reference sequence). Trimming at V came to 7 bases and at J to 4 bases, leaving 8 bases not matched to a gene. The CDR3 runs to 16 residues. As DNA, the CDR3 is TGTGCCAGTAACACGGGACTAGCGGGGGCGCGAGAGACCCAGTACTTC. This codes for CASNTGLAGARETQYF.

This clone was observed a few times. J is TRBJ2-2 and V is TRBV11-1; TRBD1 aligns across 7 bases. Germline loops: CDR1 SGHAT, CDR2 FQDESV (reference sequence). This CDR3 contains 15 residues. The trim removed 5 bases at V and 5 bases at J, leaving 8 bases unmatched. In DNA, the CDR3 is TGTGCCAGCAGCCTAGGGGGCTGGGGGACCGGGGAGCTGTTTTTT. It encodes CASSLGGWGTGELFF.

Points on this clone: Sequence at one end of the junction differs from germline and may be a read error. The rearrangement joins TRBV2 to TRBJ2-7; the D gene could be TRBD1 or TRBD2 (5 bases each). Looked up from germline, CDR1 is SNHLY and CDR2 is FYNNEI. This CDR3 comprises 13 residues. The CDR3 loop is CASRSAPGPAPNF. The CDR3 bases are TGTGCCAGCAGGTCCGCGCCGGGACCCGCCCCGAACTTC.

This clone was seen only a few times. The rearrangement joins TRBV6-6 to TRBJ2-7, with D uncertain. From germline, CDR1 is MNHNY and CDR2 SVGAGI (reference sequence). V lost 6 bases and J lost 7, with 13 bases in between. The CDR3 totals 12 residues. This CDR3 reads CASSDPAREQYF. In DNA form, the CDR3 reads TGTGCCAGCAGCGACCCAGCGAGGGAGCAGTACTTC.

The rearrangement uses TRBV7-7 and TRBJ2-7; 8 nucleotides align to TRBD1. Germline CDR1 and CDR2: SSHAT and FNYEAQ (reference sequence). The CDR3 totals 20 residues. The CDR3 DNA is TGTGCTAGCAGCTTATCAGGAACAAGAAGCCGGGACAGGTACTCCTACGAGCAGTACGTC. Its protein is CASSLSGTRSRDRYSYEQYV.

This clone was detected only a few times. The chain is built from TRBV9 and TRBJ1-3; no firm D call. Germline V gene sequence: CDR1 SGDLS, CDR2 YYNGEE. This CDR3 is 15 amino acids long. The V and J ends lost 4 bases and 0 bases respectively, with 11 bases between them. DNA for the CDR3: TGTGCCAGCAGCCCCGAGACGAGCTCTGGAAACACCATATATTTT. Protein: CASSPETSSGNTIYF. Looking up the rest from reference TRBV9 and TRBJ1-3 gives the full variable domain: DSGVTQTPKHLITATGQRVTLRCSPRSGDLSVYWYQQSLDQGLQFLIQYYNGEERAKGNILERFSAQQFPDLHSELNLSSLELGDSALYFCASSPETSSGNTIYFGEGSWLTVV.

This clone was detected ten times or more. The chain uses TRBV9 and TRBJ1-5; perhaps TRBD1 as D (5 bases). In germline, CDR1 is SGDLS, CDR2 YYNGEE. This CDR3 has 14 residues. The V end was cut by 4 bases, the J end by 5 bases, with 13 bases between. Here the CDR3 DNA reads TGTGCCAGCAGCCGGGGACTGAGTGATCAGCCCCAGCATTTT. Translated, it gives CASSRGLSDQPQHF.

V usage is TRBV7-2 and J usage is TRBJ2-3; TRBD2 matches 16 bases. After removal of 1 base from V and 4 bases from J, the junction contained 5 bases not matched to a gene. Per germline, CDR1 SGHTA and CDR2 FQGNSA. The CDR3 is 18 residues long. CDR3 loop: CASSLVGTSGRGADTQYF. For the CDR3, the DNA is TGTGCCAGCAGCTTAGTGGGGACTAGCGGGAGGGGGGCAGATACGCAGTATTTT. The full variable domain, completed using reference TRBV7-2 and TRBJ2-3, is GAGVSQSPSNKVTEKGKDVELRCDPISGHTALYWYRQSLGQGLEFLIYFQGNSAPDKSGLPSDRFSAERTGGSVSTLTIQRTQQEDSAVYLCASSLVGTSGRGADTQYFGPGTRLTVL.

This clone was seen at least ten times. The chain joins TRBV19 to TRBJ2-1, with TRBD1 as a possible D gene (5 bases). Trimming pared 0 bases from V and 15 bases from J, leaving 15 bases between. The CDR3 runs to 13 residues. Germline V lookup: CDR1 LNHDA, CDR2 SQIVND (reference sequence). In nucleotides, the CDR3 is TGTGCCAGTAGTATAGACAGGGAATTAGGTCTGTTCTTC. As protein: CASSIDRELGLFF.

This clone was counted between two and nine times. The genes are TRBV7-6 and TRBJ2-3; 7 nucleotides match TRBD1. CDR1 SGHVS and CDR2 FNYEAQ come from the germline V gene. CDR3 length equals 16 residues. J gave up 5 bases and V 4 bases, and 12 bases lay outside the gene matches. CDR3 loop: CASSSSRGRSGDTQYF. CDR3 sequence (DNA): TGTGCCAGCAGCTCGTCAAGGGGGCGGTCCGGAGATACGCAGTATTTT.

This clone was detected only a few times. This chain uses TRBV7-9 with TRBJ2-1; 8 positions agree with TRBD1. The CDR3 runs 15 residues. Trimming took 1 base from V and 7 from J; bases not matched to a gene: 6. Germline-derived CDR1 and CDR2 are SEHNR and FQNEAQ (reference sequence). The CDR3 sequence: CASSLGRGLRNEQFF. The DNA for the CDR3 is TGTGCCAGCAGCTTAGGCAGGGGGCTAAGGAATGAGCAGTTCTTC.

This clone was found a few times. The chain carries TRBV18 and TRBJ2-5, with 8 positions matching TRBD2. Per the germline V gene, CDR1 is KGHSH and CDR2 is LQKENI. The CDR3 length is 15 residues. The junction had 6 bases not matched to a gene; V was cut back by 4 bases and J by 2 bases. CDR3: CASSLSGSSQETQYF. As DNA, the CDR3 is TGTGCCAGCTCACTAAGCGGGAGTAGTCAAGAGACCCAGTACTTC.

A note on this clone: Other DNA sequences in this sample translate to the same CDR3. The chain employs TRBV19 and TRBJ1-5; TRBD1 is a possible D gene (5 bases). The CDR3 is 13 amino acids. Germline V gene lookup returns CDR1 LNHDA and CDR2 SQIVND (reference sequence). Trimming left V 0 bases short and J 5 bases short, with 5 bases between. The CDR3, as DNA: TGTGCCAGTAGTATAGACAGGGATCAGCCCCAGCATTTT. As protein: CASSIDRDQPQHF.

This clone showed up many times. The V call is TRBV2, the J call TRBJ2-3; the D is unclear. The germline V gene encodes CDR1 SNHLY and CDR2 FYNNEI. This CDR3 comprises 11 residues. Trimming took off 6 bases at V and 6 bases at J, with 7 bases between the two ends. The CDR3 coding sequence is TGTGCCAGCAGGCTGGGGGATACGCAGTATTTT. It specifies CASRLGDTQYF.